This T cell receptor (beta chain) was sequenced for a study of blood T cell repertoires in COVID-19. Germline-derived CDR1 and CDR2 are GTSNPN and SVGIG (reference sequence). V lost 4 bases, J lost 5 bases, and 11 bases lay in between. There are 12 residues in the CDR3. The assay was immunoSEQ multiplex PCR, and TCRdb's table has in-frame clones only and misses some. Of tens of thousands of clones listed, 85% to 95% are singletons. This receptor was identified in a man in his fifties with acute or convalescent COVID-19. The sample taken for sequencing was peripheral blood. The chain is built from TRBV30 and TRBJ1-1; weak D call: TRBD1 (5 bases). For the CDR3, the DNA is TGTGCCTGGACAGGGTCGTTTACTGAAGCTTTCTTT. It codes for CAWTGSFTEAFF.